These T cell receptor beta chains were read from a single sample in a study of Graves' ophthalmopathy and Graves' hyperthyroidism. From the multiplex PCR reads, TCRdb called clonotypes with MiXCR, one entry per CDR3 protein. The table includes about 700,000 distinct CDR3 sequences, around 40% detected once. What was sequenced was peripheral blood. These TCRs come from an adult man with Graves' ophthalmopathy. Both conserved end residues are part of each CDR3. The D gene is left open where the match is weak. The listing skips clone size in some rows; elsewhere it reads once, few, many or a size class.

j_call v_call d_call clone_size cdr3_nt cdr3_aa
TRBJ1-2 TRBV28 . few TGTGCCAGCAGTTCTCGCCCCCTTGGCTACACCTTC CASSSRPLGYTF
TRBJ2-7 TRBV24-1 . . TGTGCCACCAGTGATTTGTTATTCGGGGAAGGGCAGTACTTC CATSDLLFGEGQYF
TRBJ2-2 TRBV2 TRBD1 few TGTGCCAGCGGACAGGGAAGGACCGGGGAGCTGTTTTTT CASGQGRTGELFF
TRBJ1-2 TRBV5-6 . many TGTGCCAGCAGCTACCGGACGGAAAAATATGGCTACACCTTC CASSYRTEKYGYTF
TRBJ1-4 TRBV29-1 . many TGCAGCGTTGGGCGGGACACCCGAGAAAAACTGTTTTTT CSVGRDTREKLFF
TRBJ1-4 TRBV6-5 . few TGTGCCAGCAGTTACTCGTTAGGCTTTAATGAAAAACTGTTTTTT CASSYSLGFNEKLFF
TRBJ1-6 TRBV7-8 TRBD1 many TGTGCCAGCAGCTTTTCGACAGGGAGAAATTCACCCCTCCACTTT CASSFSTGRNSPLHF
TRBJ2-5 TRBV2 . . TGTGCCAGCAAGAAACCCGGGCAGCCTCAAGAGACCCAGTACTTC CASKKPGQPQETQYF
TRBJ2-5 TRBV7-9 . . TGTGCCAGCAGGTCCCCCATCGGGGAGACCCAGTACTTC CASRSPIGETQYF
TRBJ2-5 TRBV2 . many TGTGCCAGCAGTGATTGGGCAACTCGGGAGACCCAGTACTTC CASSDWATRETQYF
TRBJ2-7 TRBV7-2 . . TGTGCCAGCAGCCAAGGTACACATCCCTACGAGCAGTACTTC CASSQGTHPYEQYF
TRBJ1-2 TRBV19 TRBD1 many TGTGCCAGTAGATGGGACAGCATCGATGGGGCTGGCTACACCTTC CASRWDSIDGAGYTF
TRBJ2-7 TRBV7-7 TRBD1 . TGTGCCAGCAGCTCAGAGGACAGGGAAAGGCCTCAGTACTTC CASSSEDRERPQYF
TRBJ2-7 TRBV15 . many TGTGCCACCAGCAGAGATTATGGCGAGCAGTACTTC CATSRDYGEQYF
TRBJ1-1 TRBV20-1 . . TGCAGTGCTGGCGGATCTACCCCCGGGGCTTTCTTT CSAGGSTPGAFF
TRBJ1-2 TRBV5-6 . many TGTGCCAGCAGCAGAGGGACACCGCCTATCTATGGCTACACCTTC CASSRGTPPIYGYTF
TRBJ2-5 TRBV2 . . TGTGCCAGCAGGGCAGGGATGAGGGAGACCCAGTACTTC CASRAGMRETQYF
TRBJ1-1 TRBV19 . . TGTGCTAGAGATGCGGGCAGGACAGTGAACACTGAAGCTTTCTTT CARDAGRTVNTEAFF
TRBJ2-7 TRBV20-1 TRBD1 . TGCAGTGCTAGAACGGACAGGGGCTACGAGCAGTACTTC CSARTDRGYEQYF
TRBJ2-3 TRBV12-3/TRBV12-4 . . TGTGCCAGCAGTCTGAAGGTTTCCGGGGCCGGAGATACGCAGTATTTT CASSLKVSGAGDTQYF
TRBJ1-1 TRBV7-2 . many TGTGCCAGCAGCTTAGCTACTGAATTTGAAGCTTTCTTT CASSLATEFEAFF
TRBJ1-4 TRBV29-1 . many TGCAGCGTTAGACGGGATTCAACTAATGAAAAACTGTTTTTT CSVRRDSTNEKLFF
TRBJ2-7 TRBV7-3 . many TGTGCCAGCAGCGGAGGGTTGACTGCTGCAGTGGACGCCGAGCAGTACTTC CASSGGLTAAVDAEQYF
TRBJ2-2 TRBV24-1 TRBD1 . TGTGCCACCAGTGATTCATCGGGACAGATCACCGGGGAGCTGTTTTTT CATSDSSGQITGELFF
TRBJ2-1 TRBV5-6 TRBD1 . TGTGCCAGCAGCTTAGCCCAGGGACAGCGATACAATGAGCAGTTCTTC CASSLAQGQRYNEQFF
TRBJ2-5 TRBV12-3/TRBV12-4 . many TGTGCCAGCAGCTTAGGCAGCCAAGAGACCCAGTACTTC CASSLGSQETQYF
TRBJ2-7 TRBV29-1 . . TGCAGCGGCACTCGTTTAGGCGAGGGCGGTTTTGAATACGAGCAGTACTTC CSGTRLGEGGFEYEQYF
TRBJ2-3 TRBV10-3 . . TGTGCCATCAGTGAGTCCCCCGGGACAAGCGCAGATACGCAGTATTTT CAISESPGTSADTQYF
TRBJ1-1 TRBV10-3 . many TGTGCCATCAGGGGTGTCGCTGAAGCTTTCTTT CAIRGVAEAFF
TRBJ1-2 TRBV10-3 . . TGTGCCAGCAGCCTAGGGTTCCGCGGCGGCTACACCTTC CASSLGFRGGYTF
TRBJ2-7 TRBV28 . . TGTGCCAGCTGTGGACTGATCTACGAGCAGTACTTC CASCGLIYEQYF
TRBJ2-7 TRBV10-3 . . TGTGCCAGCAGTTACCGGACCCCGGGGACTGGCGAGCAGTACTTC CASSYRTPGTGEQYF
TRBJ1-5 TRBV24-1 . . TGTGCCACCAGTGACCCAGGGCCAGGGCGACATCAGCCCCAGCATTTT CATSDPGPGRHQPQHF
TRBJ1-1 TRBV10-3 . . TGTGCTAGAGGTGGGATCATGAACACTGAAGCTTTCTTT CARGGIMNTEAFF
TRBJ2-7 TRBV10-3 TRBD1 . TGTGCCATCAGTTGGGACAGCCAAACCTACGAGCAGTACTTC CAISWDSQTYEQYF
TRBJ2-7 TRBV7-2 TRBD1 . TGTGCCAGCAGCCAAGTGGGGACAGGGATTTCGGAGCAGTACTTC CASSQVGTGISEQYF
TRBJ1-2 TRBV12-3/TRBV12-4 . . TGTGCCAGCAGTTCGACCCTGGGCTACACCTTC CASSSTLGYTF
TRBJ1-5 TRBV20-1 . many TGCAGTGCTAGCCACGACGGGAGCAATCAGCCCCAGCATTTT CSASHDGSNQPQHF
TRBJ1-2 TRBV29-1 TRBD1 . TGCAGTGCTACGCGACAGGGGTATGGCTACACCTTC CSATRQGYGYTF
TRBJ2-7 TRBV2 . many TGTGCCAGCACGGGCGGCTCCTACGAGCAGTACTTC CASTGGSYEQYF
TRBJ1-4 TRBV9 . few TGTGCCAGCAGCGTAGGTCCTAATGAAAAACTGTTTTTT CASSVGPNEKLFF
TRBJ2-7 TRBV7-9 . . TGTGCCAGCAGCAAACCTGGACAGTCCTACGAGCAGTACTTC CASSKPGQSYEQYF
TRBJ2-5 TRBV5-1 . many TGTGCCAGCAGCTTAGTGGGAGAGACCCAGTACTTC CASSLVGETQYF
TRBJ1-2 TRBV29-1 TRBD1 . TGCAGTTTAGTGGCAGGGGGCGGTGGCTATGGCTACACCTTC CSLVAGGGGYGYTF
TRBJ1-5 TRBV20-1 . few TGCAGTGCTAGAGATCCCCTTATGGCCGGGGCCCAGCATTTT CSARDPLMAGAQHF
TRBJ1-5 TRBV24-1 . . TGTGCCACCAGTTACGGGGGGCAGGGCAGGCAGCCCCAGCATTTT CATSYGGQGRQPQHF
TRBJ2-7 TRBV7-7 . many TGTGCTAGCAGCGCGGACGGGAGCTCCTACGAGCAGTACTTC CASSADGSSYEQYF
TRBJ1-1 TRBV7-6 TRBD1 . TGTGCCAGCAGCGGCACAGGGACAGGGGTCACTGAAGCTTTCTTT CASSGTGTGVTEAFF